The source of this T cell receptor beta chain is a study of vaccination and CD4 T cells after COVID-19. Study details: Collection of post-COVID samples occurred a median 101 days after diagnosis, spanning a range of 35 to 161. Broader study findings: Median SARS-CoV-2-reactive clonotype numbers went up from approximately 21 to 40, but not significantly.

Notes on this clonotype: Its cognate antigen is unknown.

The study sequenced cultured CD4+ T cell DNA using the Oncomine TCR Beta short-read assay. Each CDR3 protein is one row after TCRdb ran MiXCR on the PCR reads. The data show about 6,800 distinct CDR3 sequences, 50% to 60% seen once. Trimming pared 3 bases from V and 1 base from J, leaving 14 bases between. This CDR3 region has 16 residues. The treatment denotes: roughly ten-day PBMC culture with coronavirus spike peptide pools or control peptides (ViraFEST assay). The unexposed donor's CD4+ T cells were collected before the COVID-19 pandemic (2011-2018). The TCR originated in a human donor in good health. The source material was CD4+ T cells from blood, cultured in vitro. The J gene is TRBJ2-3, the V gene TRBV12-3 or TRBV12-4; no clear D gene. CDR3 loop: CASSLYVGIGTDTQYF. The DNA of the CDR3 is TGTGCCAGCAGTTTGTATGTGGGGATCGGCACAGATACGCAGTATTTT.